The next 19 T cell receptor beta chains were all read from a single sample in a study of somatic mutations in cytotoxic T cells in rheumatoid arthritis (dated by TCRdb to between 2016 and 2019). To prepare the library, the immunoSEQ multiplex PCR assay was applied. Not all clones reach the TCRdb copy of this immuneACCESS table, which keeps in-frame sequences only. Checked studies attribute under half of the gap to unresolved V genes and leave the rest unexplained. Counted in this sample were roughly 13,000 clones; about 81% of them appeared once. Less than 35% of the sample goes to the ten largest clones. The sample comprised CD8+ T cells sorted from blood. The receptors derive from an adult with rheumatoid arthritis.

The V call is TRBV11-2, the J call TRBJ2-7; possibly TRBD1 for D (5 bases). The CDR3 is 15 residues long. The germline V gene has CDR1 SGHAT and CDR2 FQNNGV. Deletions cut 5 bases from V and 4 bases from J, with 18 bases between. The CDR3 DNA sequence: TGTGCCAGCAGCCCAGGCCCAGGGAAGTTGTACGAGCAGTACTTC. Protein sequence: CASSPGPGKLYEQYF.

The chain employs TRBV19 and TRBJ2-3, with D perhaps matching TRBD1 or TRBD2 (5 bases each). V was shortened by 8 bases and J by 6 bases, with 18 bases between the two germline ends. This CDR3 is 14 amino acids long. The germline V gene has CDR1 LNHDA and CDR2 SQIVND (reference sequence). CDR3 coding DNA: TGTGCCAGTCTAAAGGGACCGGGCTTGGATACGCAGTATTTT. Amino acids: CASLKGPGLDTQYF.

By share of the sample, this clone is medium-sized (0.01 to 0.1%). This rearrangement joins TRBV5-6 to TRBJ2-6; D remains ambiguous. The CDR3 covers 17 residues. V shed 4 bases and J shed 4 bases, with 18 bases lying between them. Germline V gives CDR1 SGHDT, CDR2 YYEEEE. CDR3 DNA sequence: TGTGCCAGCAGCCTTTTCGTGAGTACCTGGGGGGCCAACGTCCTGACTTTC. This gives the protein CASSLFVSTWGANVLTF.

The V gene is TRBV7-9, the J gene TRBJ2-2; 8 bases agree with TRBD1. After removal of 3 bases from V and 6 bases from J, the junction contained 3 bases not matched to a gene. This CDR3 contains 14 residues. Germline-derived CDR1 and CDR2 are SEHNR and FQNEAQ (reference sequence). DNA for the CDR3: TGTGCCAGCAGCTTTACGACAGGGGCCGGGGAGCTGTTTTTT. Residues: CASSFTTGAGELFF.

The chain recombines TRBV7-8 with TRBJ1-4; TRBD1 is a possible D gene (6 bases). V was cut by 3 bases and J by 7 bases, with 12 bases left in between. Germline V gene data show CDR1 as SGHVS and CDR2 as FQNEAQ. The CDR3 has 14 residues. For the CDR3, the DNA is TGTGCCAGCAGCTTTTACAGGGATGGTGAAAAACTGTTTTTT. Amino acid sequence: CASSFYRDGEKLFF.

The V and J genes are TRBV6-5 and TRBJ2-7; perhaps TRBD1 as D (5 bases). Trimming removed 2 bases from V and 3 bases from J, with 11 bases in between. This CDR3 is built from 14 residues. Germline CDR1 reads MNHEY; CDR2 reads SVGAGI. The CDR3 is CASSYQGSFYEQYF. The CDR3, as DNA: TGTGCCAGCAGTTACCAGGGTAGTTTCTACGAGCAGTACTTC.

The chain joins TRBV6-5 to TRBJ2-2, with unresolved D. The CDR3 runs 11 residues. V was trimmed by 6 bases and J by 7 bases, leaving 6 bases between them. Germline V lookup: CDR1 MNHEY, CDR2 SVGAGI. DNA for the CDR3: TGTGCCAGCAGAAGCAGCGGGGAGCTGTTTTTT. It yields the protein CASRSSGELFF.

V and J are TRBV2 and TRBJ2-6; D is ambiguous. Germline V gives CDR1 SNHLY, CDR2 FYNNEI. With 6 bases removed from V and 4 bases from J, the gap between germline ends came to 13 bases. The CDR3 runs 15 residues. The CDR3: CASRTTRAGANVLTF. The CDR3 DNA sequence: TGTGCCAGCAGAACCACAAGGGCCGGGGCCAACGTCCTGACTTTC.

The chain carries TRBV7-9 and TRBJ2-1, with D hard to call. The CDR3 contains 15 residues. Trimming took off 5 bases at V and 8 bases at J, with 19 bases between the two ends. From germline, CDR1 is SEHNR and CDR2 FQNEAQ (reference sequence). The CDR3, as DNA: TGTGCCAGCAGCCAACGACGGGCCCCGGTGGATGAGCAGTTCTTC. Translated: CASSQRRAPVDEQFF. The full variable domain, completed using reference TRBV7-9 and TRBJ2-1, is DTGVSQNPRHKITKRGQNVTFRCDPISEHNRLYWYRQTLGQGPEFLTYFQNEAQLEKSRLLSDRFSAERPKGSFSTLEIQRTEQGDSAMYLCASSQRRAPVDEQFFGPGTRLTVL.

The V call is TRBV19, the J call TRBJ1-1; D gene unclear. V lost 9 bases to trimming and J lost 7 bases, with 12 bases between them. CDR1 is LNHDA and CDR2 is SQIVND in the germline V gene (reference sequence). This CDR3 spans 11 amino acids. The CDR3 region is CASTLWGEAFF. The CDR3 region has the DNA TGTGCCAGCACCCTGTGGGGTGAAGCTTTCTTT.

This rearrangement joins TRBV27 to TRBJ2-1, with TRBD2 as a possible D gene (5 bases). This CDR3 contains 14 residues. Germline lookup yields CDR1 MNHEY and CDR2 SMNVEV (reference sequence). Deletions cut 2 bases from V and 3 bases from J, with 8 bases between. CDR3 sequence reads: CASSLGTSYNEQFF. The CDR3 DNA is TGTGCCAGCAGTTTAGGCACTAGCTACAATGAGCAGTTCTTC.

This clone was recorded a few times. This rearrangement joins TRBV30 to TRBJ2-6; D remains ambiguous. V lost 0 bases and J lost 1, with 7 bases in between. The CDR3 spans 15 residues. From germline, CDR1 is GTSNPN and CDR2 SVGIG (reference sequence). CDR3 loop: CAWSVGISGANVLTF. The DNA for the CDR3 is TGTGCCTGGAGTGTAGGAATATCTGGGGCCAACGTCCTGACTTTC.

The V and J genes are TRBV25-1 and TRBJ2-1, with 7 bases matching TRBD2. CDR1 and CDR2 (germline): MGHDK, SYGVNS. The CDR3 extends over 15 amino acids. V gave up 1 base and J gave up 9 bases; unmatched junction bases: 9. CDR3 sequence reads: CASSEWTGGVGEQFF. CDR3 DNA sequence: TGTGCCAGCAGTGAATGGACGGGAGGAGTAGGTGAGCAGTTCTTC.

The J gene is TRBJ2-7, the V gene TRBV7-8; 7 nucleotides agree with TRBD2. V lost 8 bases and J lost 2; bases outside the gene matches: 6. Germline CDR1 is SGHVS and CDR2 is FQNEAQ. CDR3 length: 13 amino acids. CDR3 sequence reads: CASGLAEPYEQYF. CDR3 DNA: TGTGCCAGCGGCCTAGCGGAGCCCTACGAGCAGTACTTC. The full variable domain, rest sourced from reference TRBV7-8 and TRBJ2-7, is GAGVSQSPRYKVAKRGQDVALRCDPISGHVSLFWYQQALGQGPEFLTYFQNEAQLDKSGLPSDRFFAERPEGSVSTLKIQRTQQEDSAVYLCASGLAEPYEQYFGPGTRLTVT.

The chain carries TRBV7-9 and TRBJ1-1; the D gene is possibly TRBD1 (5 bases). CDR3 length: 13 residues. V was trimmed by 2 bases and J by 1 base, leaving 5 bases between them. Germline V gene data show CDR1 as SEHNR and CDR2 as FQNEAQ (reference sequence). In DNA form, the CDR3 reads TGTGCCAGCAGCTTAAGGGGGAACACTGAAGCTTTCTTT. Protein sequence: CASSLRGNTEAFF.

The rearrangement uses TRBV14 and TRBJ2-7; D gene unclear. CDR1 and CDR2 (germline): SGHDN, FVKESK. The CDR3 extends over 11 amino acids. The V and J ends lost 2 bases and 3 bases respectively, with 2 bases between them. The chain's CDR3 is CASSQFYEQYF. CDR3 in DNA: TGTGCCAGCAGCCAATTCTACGAGCAGTACTTC.

The J gene is TRBJ1-5, the V gene TRBV19, with 8 nucleotides matching TRBD1. CDR1 and CDR2 from the germline V gene are LNHDA and SQIVND (reference sequence). V lost 4 bases and J lost 6; bases outside the gene matches: 2. CDR3 length: 13 residues. The CDR3 coding sequence is TGTGCCAGTAGTACCGACAGGGGTCAGCCCCAGCATTTT. Translating gives CASSTDRGQPQHF.

The chain carries TRBV29-1 and TRBJ1-2, with D uncertain. The germline gives CDR1 SQVTM, CDR2 ANQGSEA. Trimming cost V 4 bases and J 7 bases, with 19 bases left between them. The CDR3 spans 14 residues. The CDR3 sequence: CSVVHEIVGGGYTF. CDR3 nucleotide sequence: TGCAGCGTTGTCCATGAGATTGTGGGAGGTGGCTACACCTTC.

This chain links TRBV4-2 with TRBJ2-7; maybe TRBD2 (6 bases). The germline gives CDR1 LGHNA, CDR2 YNFKEQ. Trimming stripped 3 bases from V and 6 bases from J, with 12 bases between. The CDR3 has 13 residues. The CDR3 DNA is TGTGCCAGCAGCCAGACGGGACTTATCGAGCAGTACTTC. Translating gives CASSQTGLIEQYF.